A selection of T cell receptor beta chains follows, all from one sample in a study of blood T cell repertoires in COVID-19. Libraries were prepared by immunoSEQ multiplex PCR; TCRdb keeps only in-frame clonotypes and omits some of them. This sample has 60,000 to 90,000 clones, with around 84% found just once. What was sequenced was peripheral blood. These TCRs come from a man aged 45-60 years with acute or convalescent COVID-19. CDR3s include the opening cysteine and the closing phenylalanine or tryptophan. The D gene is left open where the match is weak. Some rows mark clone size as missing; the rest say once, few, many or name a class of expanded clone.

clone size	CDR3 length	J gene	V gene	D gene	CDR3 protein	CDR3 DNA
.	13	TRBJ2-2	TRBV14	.	CASSQVTAGELFF	TGTGCCAGCAGCCAAGTAACAGCCGGGGAGCTGTTTTTT
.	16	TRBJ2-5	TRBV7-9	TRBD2	CASSFRGGRAQETQYF	TGTGCCAGCAGCTTCCGTGGCGGGAGGGCACAAGAGACCCAGTACTTC
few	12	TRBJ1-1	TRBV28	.	CASSTVNTEAFF	TGTGCCAGCAGTACTGTAAACACTGAAGCTTTCTTT
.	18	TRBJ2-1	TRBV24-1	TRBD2	CATSDLRTSGTSYNEQFF	TGTGCCACCAGTGATTTGCGGACTAGCGGGACCTCCTACAATGAGCAGTTCTTC
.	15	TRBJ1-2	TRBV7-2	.	CASSPRLDSNYGYTF	TGTGCCAGCAGCCCAAGGCTCGACAGTAACTATGGCTACACCTTC
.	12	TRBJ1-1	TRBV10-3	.	CAIRTANTEAFF	TGTGCCATCAGGACAGCTAACACTGAAGCTTTCTTT
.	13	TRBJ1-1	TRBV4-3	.	CASSQELSTEAFF	TGCGCCAGCAGCCAAGAGCTGAGCACTGAAGCTTTCTTT
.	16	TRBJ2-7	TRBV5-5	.	CASSPPPGLTIYEQYF	TGTGCCAGCAGTCCGCCGCCCGGACTGACGATTTACGAGCAGTACTTC
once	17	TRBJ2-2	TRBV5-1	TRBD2	CASSGLAGGLGTGELFF	TGCGCCAGCAGCGGACTAGCGGGGGGGCTTGGCACCGGGGAGCTGTTTTTT
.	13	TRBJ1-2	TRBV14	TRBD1	CASSHRGNYGYTF	TGTGCCAGCAGCCACAGGGGGAACTATGGCTACACCTTC
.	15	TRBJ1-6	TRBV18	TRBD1	CASSAGQGGNSPLHF	TGTGCCAGCTCAGCAGGACAGGGCGGTAATTCACCCCTCCACTTT
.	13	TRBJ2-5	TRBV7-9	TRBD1	CASSPQGLETQYF	TGTGCCAGCAGCCCACAGGGGTTGGAGACCCAGTACTTC
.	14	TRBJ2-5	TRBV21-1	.	CASSSDRVRETQYF	TGTGCCAGCAGCAGCGACAGGGTGAGAGAGACCCAGTACTTC
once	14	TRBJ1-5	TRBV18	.	CASSRGTSNQPQHF	TGTGCCAGCTCGCGGGGCACGAGTAATCAGCCCCAGCATTTT
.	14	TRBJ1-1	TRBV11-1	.	CASSSRQLNTEAFF	TGTGCCAGCAGCTCAAGACAATTGAACACTGAAGCTTTCTTT
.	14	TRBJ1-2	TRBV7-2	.	CASSLVQGRDGYTF	TGTGCCAGCAGCTTAGTTCAGGGGAGGGATGGCTACACCTTC
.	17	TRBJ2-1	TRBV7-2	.	CASSSSLLASSYNEQFF	TGTGCCAGCAGCTCCTCGCTGCTAGCGAGCTCCTACAATGAGCAGTTCTTC
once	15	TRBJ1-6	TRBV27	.	CASRKGRTSNSPLHF	TGTGCCAGCAGGAAGGGGAGGACATCCAATTCACCCCTCCACTTT
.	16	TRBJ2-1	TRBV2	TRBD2	CASRQMTSAGGNEQFF	TGTGCCAGCAGACAAATGACTAGCGCAGGTGGGAATGAGCAGTTCTTC
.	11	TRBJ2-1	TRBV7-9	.	CASSLLDEQFF	TGTGCCAGCAGTTTACTCGATGAGCAGTTCTTC
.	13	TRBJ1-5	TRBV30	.	CAWSVYSNQPQHF	TGTGCCTGGAGTGTATATAGCAATCAGCCCCAGCATTTT
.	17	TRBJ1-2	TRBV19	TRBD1	CASSPLDRGFRNYGYTF	TGTGCCAGTAGTCCTCTCGACAGGGGGTTTAGAAACTATGGCTACACCTTC
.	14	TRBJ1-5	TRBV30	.	CAWSVGSGDQPQHF	TGTGCCTGGAGTGTCGGATCAGGGGATCAGCCCCAGCATTTT
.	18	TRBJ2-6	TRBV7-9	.	CASSSFHQAHSGANVLTF	TGTGCCAGCAGCTCGTTTCACCAGGCCCACTCTGGGGCCAACGTCCTGACTTTC
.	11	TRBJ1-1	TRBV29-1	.	CRGQAGTEAFF	TGCAGGGGGCAGGCAGGGACTGAAGCTTTCTTT
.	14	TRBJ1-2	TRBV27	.	CASRREGANYGYTF	TGTGCCAGCAGGAGAGAGGGAGCTAACTATGGCTACACCTTC
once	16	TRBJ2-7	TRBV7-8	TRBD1	CASSLEGQAGAYEQYF	TGTGCCAGCAGCTTAGAGGGACAGGCCGGGGCCTACGAGCAGTACTTC
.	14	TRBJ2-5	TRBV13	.	CASSRGGRQETQYF	TGTGCCAGCTCGAGGGGGGGCCGCCAAGAGACCCAGTACTTC
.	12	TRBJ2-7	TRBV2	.	CASNRANYEQYF	TGTGCCAGCAACAGGGCCAACTACGAGCAGTACTTC
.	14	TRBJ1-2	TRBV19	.	CASSSQGSNYGYTF	TGTGCCAGTAGCTCTCAGGGATCTAACTATGGCTACACCTTC
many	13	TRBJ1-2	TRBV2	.	CASSGRVAGVYTF	TGTGCCAGCAGTGGCCGGGTGGCAGGGGTCTACACCTTC
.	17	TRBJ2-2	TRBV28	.	CASSPTPAGTNTGELFF	TGTGCCAGCAGTCCGACTCCGGCAGGGACGAACACCGGGGAGCTGTTTTTT
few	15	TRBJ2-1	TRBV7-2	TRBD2	CASSLVWGGDNEQFF	TGTGCCAGCAGCTTAGTCTGGGGGGGAGACAATGAGCAGTTCTTC
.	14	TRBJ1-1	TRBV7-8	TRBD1	CASSSRGLLTEAFF	TGTGCCAGCAGTTCCAGGGGGCTTTTGACTGAAGCTTTCTTT
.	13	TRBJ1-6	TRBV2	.	CASDWGANSPLHF	TGTGCCAGCGACTGGGGCGCAAATTCACCCCTCCACTTT
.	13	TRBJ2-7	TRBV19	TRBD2	CASSMREGREQYF	TGTGCCAGTAGTATGCGGGAGGGGAGGGAGCAGTACTTC
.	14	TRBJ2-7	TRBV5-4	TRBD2	CASSLTSGGYEQYF	TGTGCCAGCAGCTTGACTAGCGGGGGATACGAGCAGTACTTC